This T cell receptor (beta chain) stems from a study of cytomegalovirus exposure and HLA in healthy donors. A remark on this clone: Its antigen remains unknown.

The protocol was immunoSEQ multiplex PCR, while the TCRdb copy is restricted to in-frame clones and leaves out a portion. The data show 190,000 or so clones, with roughly 88% seen just once and around 15% held by the top ten. The V end was cut by 1 base, the J end by 4 bases, with 11 bases between. This CDR3 is built from 14 residues. Germline CDR1 is KGHSH and CDR2 is LQKENI. Study-level results: Among TCR beta chains, those listed as cytomegalovirus-associated numbered some 170.

This TCR came from a woman under 40 in good health and CMV-seropositive. Sequencing input: PBMCs. This chain links TRBV18 with TRBJ2-7, with no clear D. CDR3 DNA sequence: TGTGCCAGCTCACCACTCCAGACTTCTTACGAGCAGTACTTC. As protein: CASSPLQTSYEQYF.